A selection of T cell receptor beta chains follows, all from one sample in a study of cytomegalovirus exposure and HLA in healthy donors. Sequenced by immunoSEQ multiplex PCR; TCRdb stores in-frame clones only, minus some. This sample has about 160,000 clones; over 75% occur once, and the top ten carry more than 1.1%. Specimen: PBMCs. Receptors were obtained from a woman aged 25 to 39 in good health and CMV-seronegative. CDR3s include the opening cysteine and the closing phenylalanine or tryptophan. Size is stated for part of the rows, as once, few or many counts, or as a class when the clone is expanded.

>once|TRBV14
CASSQQRAGTSGELFF
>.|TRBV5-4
CASSQDRANEKLFF
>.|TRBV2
CASRFGAYNSPLHF
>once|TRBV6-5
CASSEGGPNTEAFF
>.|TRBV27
CASSLGTGIDEQYF
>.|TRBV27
CATSIRDSSTDTQYF
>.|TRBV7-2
CASSRQGSLYTEAFF
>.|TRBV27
CASSLRLSVRPQHF
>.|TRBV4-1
CASSRETGEPGPNYGYTF
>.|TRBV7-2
CASNLTGSYEQYF
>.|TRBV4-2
CASGSLLSNQPQHF
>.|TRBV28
CASGTGEQPQHF
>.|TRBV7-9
CASSFPLIPNTIYF
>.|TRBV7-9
CSSSLGQGLRNTEAFF
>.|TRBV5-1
CASSLGVSNQPQHF
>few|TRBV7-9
CSSSLMGGLETQYF
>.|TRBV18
CASSRLQNTEAFF
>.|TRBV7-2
CASSSQDRDAFF
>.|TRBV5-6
CASSQQGLFNSPLHF
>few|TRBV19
CASSFVTSYEQYF
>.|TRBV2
CASSEEWETGELFF
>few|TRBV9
CASSPGINTEAFF
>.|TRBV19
CASKIGEGDSPLHF
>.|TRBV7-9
CSSSPGTSGGSYEQYF
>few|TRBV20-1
CSAAGGLEQFF
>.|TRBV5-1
CASSTGGSYEQYF
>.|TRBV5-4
CASSLDVWTYTEAFF
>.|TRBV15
CATSISGAAYGYTF
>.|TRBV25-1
CASTGTGLHSPLHF
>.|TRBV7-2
CASSSAGGSYEQYF
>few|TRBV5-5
CASSLTRSNYGYTF
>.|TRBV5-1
CASSLSMADTEAFF
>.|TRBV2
CASSLGPPRDYEQYF
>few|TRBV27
CASSLFSGNTIYF
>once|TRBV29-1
CSVGGQAEEAFF
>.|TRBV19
CASTAGTPGYNEQFF
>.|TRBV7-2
CAGALAGGPKDTQYF
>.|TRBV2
CASSDWQRETQYF
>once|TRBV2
CASLPLPGQVFQYYGYTF
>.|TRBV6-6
CASWEDRVNGGYTF